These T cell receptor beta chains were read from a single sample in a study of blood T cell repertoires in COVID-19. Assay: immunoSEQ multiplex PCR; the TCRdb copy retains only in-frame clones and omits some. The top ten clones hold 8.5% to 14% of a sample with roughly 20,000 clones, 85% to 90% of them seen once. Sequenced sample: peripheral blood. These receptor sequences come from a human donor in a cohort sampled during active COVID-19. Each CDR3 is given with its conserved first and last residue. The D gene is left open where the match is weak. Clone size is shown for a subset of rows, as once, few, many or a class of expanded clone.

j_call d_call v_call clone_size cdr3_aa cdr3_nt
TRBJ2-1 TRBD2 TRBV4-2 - CASRASGRVNEQFF TGTGCCAGCAGGGCTAGCGGGAGAGTTAATGAGCAGTTCTTC
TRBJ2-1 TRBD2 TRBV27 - CASSSATSGSGPYNEQFF TGTGCCAGCAGTTCCGCGACTAGCGGGAGCGGGCCCTACAATGAGCAGTTCTTC
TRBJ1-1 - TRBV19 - CASSRTGNTEAFF TGTGCCAGTAGTCGCACAGGGAACACTGAAGCTTTCTTT
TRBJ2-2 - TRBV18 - CASSLQGETGELFF TGTGCCAGCTCACTCCAAGGAGAGACCGGGGAGCTGTTTTTT
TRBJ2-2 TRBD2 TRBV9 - CASSAGTSAGELFF TGTGCCAGCAGCGCCGGGACTAGCGCCGGGGAGCTGTTTTTT
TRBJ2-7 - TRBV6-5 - CASSYLVGRAYEQYF TGTGCCAGCAGTTACCTTGTCGGCAGGGCCTACGAGCAGTACTTC
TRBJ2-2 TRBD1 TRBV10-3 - CAISRDRGNTGELFF TGTGCCATCAGCCGGGACAGGGGAAACACCGGGGAGCTGTTTTTT
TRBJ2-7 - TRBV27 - CASSLSGRASHEQYF TGTGCCAGCAGTTTATCGGGCAGGGCTTCCCACGAGCAGTACTTC
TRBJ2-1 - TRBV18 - CASSSSPGRNEQFF TGTGCCAGCTCATCAAGTCCGGGGAGAAATGAGCAGTTCTTC
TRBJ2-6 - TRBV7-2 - CASSVGSGHGANVLTF TGTGCCAGCAGCGTCGGGAGTGGACATGGGGCCAACGTCCTGACTTTC
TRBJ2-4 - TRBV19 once CASSTGNIQYF TGTGCCAGTAGTACGGGAAACATTCAGTACTTC
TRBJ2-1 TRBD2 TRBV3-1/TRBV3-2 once CASSRNSGGGHEQFF TGTGCCAGCAGCCGAAATTCGGGAGGGGGGCATGAGCAGTTCTTC
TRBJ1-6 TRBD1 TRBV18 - CASSPRDRTVSPLHF TGTGCCAGCTCACCCCGGGACAGGACCGTTTCACCCCTCCACTTT
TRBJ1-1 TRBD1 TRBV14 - CASSLGQLNTEAFF TGTGCCAGCAGCCTGGGACAGCTGAACACTGAAGCTTTCTTT
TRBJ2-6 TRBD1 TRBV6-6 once CASSPIGTGGSGANVLTF TGTGCCAGCAGTCCAATAGGGACAGGGGGCTCTGGGGCCAACGTCCTGACTTTC
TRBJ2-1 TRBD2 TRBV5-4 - CASSSPGLDNEQFF TGTGCCAGCAGCTCCCCGGGACTAGATAATGAGCAGTTCTTC
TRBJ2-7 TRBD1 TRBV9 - CASSPRTGSSYEQYF TGTGCCAGCAGCCCGCGGACAGGGAGCTCCTACGAGCAGTACTTC
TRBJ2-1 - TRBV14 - CASSQVRGPHYEQFF TGTGCCAGCAGCCAAGTGAGAGGGCCTCACTATGAGCAGTTCTTC
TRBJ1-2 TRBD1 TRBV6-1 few CASSEQGQGRDYGYTF TGTGCCAGCAGTGAACAGGGACAGGGGAGGGACTATGGCTACACCTTC
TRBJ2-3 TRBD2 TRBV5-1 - CASSLVGTSGSPTDTQYF TGCGCCAGCAGCTTGGTAGGGACTAGCGGGAGCCCCACAGATACGCAGTATTTT
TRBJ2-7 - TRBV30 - CAWRSGTNYEQYF TGTGCCTGGAGGTCCGGGACAAATTACGAGCAGTACTTC
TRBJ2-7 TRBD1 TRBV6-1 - CASSETGQGLGEQYF TGTGCCAGCAGTGAGACGGGACAGGGGCTAGGCGAGCAGTACTTC
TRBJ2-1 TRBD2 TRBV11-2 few CASSPAAGLNNEQFF TGTGCCAGCAGCCCGGCAGCGGGATTAAACAATGAGCAGTTCTTC
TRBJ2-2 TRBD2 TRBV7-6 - CASSLGPFSGRRRTGELFF TGTGCCAGCAGCTTAGGGCCGTTTAGCGGGAGGCGGCGCACCGGGGAGCTGTTTTTT
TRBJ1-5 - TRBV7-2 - CASSLVSGSYSNQPQHF TGTGCCAGCAGCTTAGTCTCGGGATCTTATAGCAATCAGCCCCAGCATTTT
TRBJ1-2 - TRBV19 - CASSIDPQDINGYTF TGTGCCAGTAGTATAGATCCACAGGACATAAATGGCTACACCTTC
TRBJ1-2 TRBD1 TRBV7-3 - CARSLRGQGGHYGYTF TGTGCCAGGAGCTTAAGGGGACAGGGGGGTCACTATGGCTACACCTTC
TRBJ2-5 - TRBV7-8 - CASSLASSQETQYF TGTGCCAGCAGCTTAGCGTCTAGCCAAGAGACCCAGTACTTC
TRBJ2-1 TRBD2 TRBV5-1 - CASSPLAGEGNEQFF TGCGCCAGCAGCCCTCTAGCGGGAGAGGGAAATGAGCAGTTCTTC
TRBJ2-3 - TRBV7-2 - CASSPGLSGTDTQYF TGTGCCAGCAGCCCGGGACTTAGCGGAACAGATACGCAGTATTTT
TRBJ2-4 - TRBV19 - CASTSGESVAKNIQYF TGTGCCAGTACCTCCGGCGAAAGCGTAGCCAAAAACATTCAGTACTTC
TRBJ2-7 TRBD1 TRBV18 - CASSELTGGGEQYF TGTGCCAGCTCAGAGCTGACAGGGGGGGGCGAGCAGTACTTC
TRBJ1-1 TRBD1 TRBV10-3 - CAITGQGDTEAFF TGTGCCATCACCGGACAGGGAGACACTGAAGCTTTCTTT
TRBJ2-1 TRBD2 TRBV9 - CASSVDLLAGAYEQFF TGTGCCAGCAGCGTAGATCTACTAGCGGGAGCTTATGAGCAGTTCTTC
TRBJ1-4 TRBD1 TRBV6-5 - CASSPGRGKLFF TGTGCCAGCAGCCCCGGCAGGGGGAAACTGTTTTTT
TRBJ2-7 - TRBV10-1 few CASSINRSGPDRTYEQYF TGCGCCAGCAGTATTAATCGCTCGGGTCCTGACAGAACCTACGAGCAGTACTTC
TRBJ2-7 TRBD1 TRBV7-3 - CASSPPDRAHEQYF TGTGCCAGCAGCCCGCCGGACAGGGCCCACGAGCAGTACTTC
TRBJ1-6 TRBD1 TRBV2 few CASTEQGNAGSPLHF TGTGCCAGCACCGAACAGGGGAATGCCGGTTCACCCCTCCACTTT
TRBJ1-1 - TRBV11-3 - CASSQQGNTEAFF TGTGCCAGCAGTCAACAGGGGAACACTGAAGCTTTCTTT
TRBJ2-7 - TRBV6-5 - CASSPRGGEQYF TGTGCCAGCAGTCCCCGAGGTGGCGAGCAGTACTTC
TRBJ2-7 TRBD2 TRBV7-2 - CASSPGLDSYEQYF TGTGCCAGCAGCCCCGGACTAGACTCCTACGAGCAGTACTTC
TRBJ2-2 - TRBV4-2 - CASSQGNAGELFF TGTGCCAGCAGTCAGGGGAATGCCGGGGAGCTGTTTTTT
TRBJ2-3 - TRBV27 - CASSPRVLLSTDTQYF TGTGCCAGCAGTCCGAGGGTCCTACTAAGCACAGATACGCAGTATTTT
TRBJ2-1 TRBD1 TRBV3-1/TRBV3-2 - CASSQVQGVNEQFF TGTGCCAGCAGCCAAGTGCAGGGGGTTAATGAGCAGTTCTTC
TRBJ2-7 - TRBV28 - CASSRGSYEQYF TGTGCCAGCTCCCGGGGATCCTACGAGCAGTACTTC
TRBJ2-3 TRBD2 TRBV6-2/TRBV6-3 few CASSYLAGVLNTQYF TGTGCCAGCAGTTATTTAGCGGGAGTGTTAAATACGCAGTATTTT
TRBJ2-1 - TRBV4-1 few CASSLPGLPSQFF TGCGCCAGCAGCCTCCCGGGACTTCCGTCGCAGTTCTTC
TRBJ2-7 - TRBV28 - CASSLIRRGEQYF TGTGCCAGCAGTTTGATACGCCGAGGAGAGCAGTACTTC
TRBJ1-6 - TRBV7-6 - CASSLGDGNNSPLHF TGTGCCAGCAGCTTGGGCGACGGGAATAATTCACCCCTCCACTTT
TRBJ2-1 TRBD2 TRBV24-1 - CATSDLGTSGTHNEQFF TGTGCCACCAGTGATTTGGGGACTAGCGGGACCCACAATGAGCAGTTCTTC
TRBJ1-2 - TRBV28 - CASSSSYGYTF TGTGCCAGCAGTTCTTCCTATGGCTACACCTTC
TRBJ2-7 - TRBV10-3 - CAISAQGYEQYF TGTGCCATCAGCGCACAGGGTTACGAGCAGTACTTC
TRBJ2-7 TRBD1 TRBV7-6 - CASSLGQGETQQYF TGTGCCAGCAGCTTAGGACAGGGCGAAACACAGCAGTACTTC
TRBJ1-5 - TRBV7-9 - CASSPSEDQPQHF TGTGCCAGCTCTCCCTCGGAGGATCAGCCCCAGCATTTT
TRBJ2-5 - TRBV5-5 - CASRSQGTGTQYF TGTGCCAGCAGGAGCCAGGGCACGGGGACCCAGTACTTC